The 15 T cell receptor beta chains below all came from one sample that was sequenced in a study of T-cell memory formation after mild COVID-19. TCRdb processed the 5' RACE reads anew with MiXCR; each CDR3 protein has one entry. This sample has fewer than 700,000 distinct CDR3 sequences, with about a sixth found just once. Material: PBMCs or a T cell subset sorted from them (not recorded which). All receptors come from an adult woman who had mild COVID-19 (a few samples of this study predate the infection). Cell type and time point are not known.

The chain employs TRBV5-5 and TRBJ2-1, with D unclear. In germline, CDR1 is SGHKS, CDR2 YYEKEE (reference sequence). Between the trimmed V and J ends, which lost 0 bases and 9 bases, there was a span of 10 bases. The CDR3 sequence is 13 residues long. The CDR3 sequence: CASSLEWVGEQFF. CDR3 DNA sequence: TGTGCCAGCAGCTTGGAGTGGGTCGGTGAGCAGTTCTTC.

This clonotype came up many times. J is TRBJ1-1 and V is TRBV6-5; D may be TRBD1 (5 bases). Trimming shortened V by 6 bases and J by 4 bases, and 15 bases separated the two germline ends. The CDR3 consists of 14 residues. Germline CDR1 reads MNHEY; CDR2 reads SVGAGI. The CDR3 spells CASSAQGRTTEAFF. In DNA, the CDR3 is TGTGCCAGCAGCGCCCAGGGAAGGACCACTGAAGCTTTCTTT.

There are a few counts of this clonotype. V and J are TRBV20-1 and TRBJ2-7; possibly TRBD2 for D (6 bases). V dropped 3 bases and J dropped 2 bases, with 14 bases sitting between them. The CDR3 has 14 amino acids. Germline CDR1 and CDR2: DFQATT and SNEGSKA (reference sequence). The CDR3 DNA reads as TGCAGTGCTAGGATGTCTAGCGTTACCTACGAGCAGTACTTC. Protein product: CSARMSSVTYEQYF.

At least ten counts were recorded for this clonotype. V gene TRBV18 combines with J gene TRBJ1-5; the D is unclear. Deletions cut 6 bases from V and 1 base from J, with 10 bases between. The CDR3 covers 14 residues. Germline-derived CDR1 and CDR2 are KGHSH and LQKENI. CDR3 in DNA: TGTGCCAGCTCGCCCGCGAACAGCAATCAGCCCCAGCATTTT. This codes for CASSPANSNQPQHF. Combining the CDR3 with reference TRBV18 and TRBJ1-5 gives the whole variable domain NAGVMQNPRHLVRRRGQEARLRCSPMKGHSHVYWYRQLPEEGLKFMVYLQKENIIDESGMPKERFSAEFPKEGPSILRIQQVVRGDSAAYFCASSPANSNQPQHFGDGTRLSIL.

DNA for the CDR3: TGTGCCTGGAGTCCGAAGGGTCCCGGGACTAGCGGGCCCCAAGAGACCCAGTACTTC. It is translated as CAWSPKGPGTSGPQETQYF. This chain uses TRBV30 with TRBJ2-5, with TRBD2 matching 12 bases. V shed 2 bases and J 1 base; nucleotides not matched to a gene: 14. This CDR3 spans 19 amino acids. CDR1 is GTSNPN and CDR2 is SVGIG in the germline V gene (reference sequence).

The V gene is TRBV24-1, the J gene TRBJ2-7, with 8 bases lining up with TRBD2. The V gene's germline CDR1 is KGHDR and CDR2 SFDVKD. The junction had 2 bases not matched to a gene; V was cut back by 4 bases and J by 4 bases. The CDR3 is made up of 13 amino acids. The CDR3 bases are TGTGCCACCAGTGAGAGCGGGAGTTACGAGCAGTACTTC. Protein product: CATSESGSYEQYF.

J is TRBJ1-5 and V is TRBV5-1; a possible D gene is TRBD1 (6 bases). This CDR3 has 13 amino acids. Germline V gives CDR1 SGHRS, CDR2 YFSETQ. Trimming removed 5 bases from V and 7 bases from J, with 13 bases in between. The CDR3 loop reads CASSPGEGQPQHF. The CDR3 DNA is TGCGCCAGCAGTCCAGGGGAAGGACAGCCCCAGCATTTT. The full variable domain, rest sourced from reference TRBV5-1 and TRBJ1-5, is KAGVTQTPRYLIKTRGQQVTLSCSPISGHRSVSWYQQTPGQGLQFLFEYFSETQRNKGNFPGRFSGRQFSNSRSEMNVSTLELGDSALYLCASSPGEGQPQHFGDGTRLSIL.

V and J are TRBV20-1 and TRBJ2-3, with D possibly being TRBD2 (6 bases). V was shortened by 3 bases and J by 2 bases, with 12 bases between the two germline ends. The CDR3 is 14 amino acids. Germline lookup yields CDR1 DFQATT and CDR2 SNEGSKA (reference sequence). This CDR3 reads CSASSGLNTDTQYF. CDR3 DNA: TGCAGTGCTAGTAGCGGACTTAACACAGATACGCAGTATTTT.

The rearrangement joins TRBV7-6 to TRBJ2-7; weak D call: TRBD2 (5 bases). CDR1 is SGHVS, CDR2 FNYEAQ, per germline. CDR3 size: 13 residues. The germline V and J ends were trimmed by 5 bases and 3 bases, with 11 bases remaining between them. The CDR3: CASSPQTSYEQYF. In DNA, the CDR3 is TGTGCCAGCAGCCCCCAAACTAGCTACGAGCAGTACTTC.

Regarding this clonotype: A junction end diverges from the germline sequence, so it may reflect a read error. The V and J genes are TRBV7-9 and TRBJ1-5; D is unclear. The CDR3 runs to 13 residues. Germline CDR1 is SEHNR and CDR2 is FQNEAQ (reference sequence). The chain's CDR3 is CASSFGWGQHQHF. The CDR3 nucleotides read TGTGCCAGCAGCTTCGGGTGGGGTCAGCACCAGCATTTT.

The chain couples TRBV7-6 to TRBJ2-2; D is perhaps TRBD1 (7 bases). The CDR3 covers 22 residues. Per the germline V gene, CDR1 is SGHVS and CDR2 is FNYEAQ. V lost 1 base to trimming and J lost 1 base, with 28 bases between them. CDR3 nucleotide sequence: TGTGCCAGCAGCTTAGGCGAGGGGGGCCGGGACAGCCGACCTCAGAACACCGGGGAGCTGTTTTTT. It encodes CASSLGEGGRDSRPQNTGELFF.

V gene TRBV6-1 combines with J gene TRBJ1-1, with D perhaps matching TRBD1 (5 bases). CDR3 length: 14 residues. Germline assignment: CDR1 MNHNS and CDR2 SASEGT. Trimming took 6 bases from V and 5 from J, leaving 16 bases between them. The CDR3: CASRGNTGSTEAFF. The DNA of the CDR3 is TGTGCCAGCAGGGGAAATACAGGATCGACTGAAGCTTTCTTT.

This clonotype was detected a few times. This chain links TRBV20-1 with TRBJ2-2; D is perhaps TRBD1 or TRBD2 (5 bases each). CDR1 DFQATT and CDR2 SNEGSKA come from the germline V gene (reference sequence). Trimming shortened V by 6 bases and J by 2 bases, and 10 bases separated the two germline ends. The CDR3 contains 13 residues. The CDR3: CSAPGPNTGELFF. CDR3 DNA sequence: TGCAGTGCCCCGGGGCCCAACACCGGGGAGCTGTTTTTT.

This chain joins TRBV20-1 and TRBJ2-5, with 8 positions matching TRBD2. Unmatched junction bases numbered 4, after V lost 1 base and J lost 0 bases. The V gene's germline CDR1 is DFQATT and CDR2 SNEGSKA (reference sequence). The CDR3 runs 15 residues. The DNA for the CDR3 is TGCAGTGCTAGAGTCCCTAGCGGGCACCAAGAGACCCAGTACTTC. Translated: CSARVPSGHQETQYF.

This clonotype was found many times. This sequence joins TRBV7-9 and TRBJ2-7; D gene uncertain. V was trimmed by 1 base and J by 2 bases, leaving 9 bases between them. Germline V gene sequence: CDR1 SEHNR, CDR2 FQNEAQ (reference sequence). The CDR3 loop spans 14 amino acids. CDR3 in DNA: TGTGCCAGCAGCTTAGTCGGCACCACCTACGAGCAGTACTTC. Encoded protein: CASSLVGTTYEQYF.